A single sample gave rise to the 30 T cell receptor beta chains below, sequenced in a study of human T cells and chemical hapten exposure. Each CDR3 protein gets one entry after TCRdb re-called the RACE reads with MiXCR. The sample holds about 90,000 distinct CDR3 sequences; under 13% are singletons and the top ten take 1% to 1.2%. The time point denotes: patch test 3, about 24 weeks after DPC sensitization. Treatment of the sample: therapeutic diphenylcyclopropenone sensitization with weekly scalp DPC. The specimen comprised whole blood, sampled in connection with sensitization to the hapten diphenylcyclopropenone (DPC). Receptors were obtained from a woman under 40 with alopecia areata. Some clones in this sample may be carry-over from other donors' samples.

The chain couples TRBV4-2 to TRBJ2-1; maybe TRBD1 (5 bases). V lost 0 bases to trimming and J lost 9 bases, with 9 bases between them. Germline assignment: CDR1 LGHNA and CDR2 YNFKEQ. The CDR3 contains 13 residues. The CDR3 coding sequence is TGTGCCAGCAGCCAAGATGGGGCGCGTGAGCAGTTCTTC. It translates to CASSQDGAREQFF.

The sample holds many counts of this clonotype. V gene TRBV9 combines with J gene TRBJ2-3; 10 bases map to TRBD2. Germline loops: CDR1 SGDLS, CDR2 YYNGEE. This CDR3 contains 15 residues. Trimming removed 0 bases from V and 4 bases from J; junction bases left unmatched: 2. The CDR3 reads CASSVVTSGADTQYF. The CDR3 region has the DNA TGTGCCAGCAGCGTAGTCACTAGCGGGGCAGATACGCAGTATTTT.

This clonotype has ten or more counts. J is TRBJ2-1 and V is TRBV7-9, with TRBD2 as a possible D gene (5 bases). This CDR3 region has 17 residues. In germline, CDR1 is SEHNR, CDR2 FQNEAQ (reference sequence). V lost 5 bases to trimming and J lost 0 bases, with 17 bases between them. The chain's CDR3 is CASSRSMALVSYNEQFF. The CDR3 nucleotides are TGTGCCAGCAGCCGGTCCATGGCACTAGTCTCCTACAATGAGCAGTTCTTC.

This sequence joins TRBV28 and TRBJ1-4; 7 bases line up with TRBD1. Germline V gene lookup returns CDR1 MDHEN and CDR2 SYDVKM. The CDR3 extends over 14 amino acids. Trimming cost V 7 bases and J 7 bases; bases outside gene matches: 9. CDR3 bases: TGTGCCAGCATCAAAGGGCAGGGGGGTGAAAAACTGTTTTTT. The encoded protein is CASIKGQGGEKLFF.

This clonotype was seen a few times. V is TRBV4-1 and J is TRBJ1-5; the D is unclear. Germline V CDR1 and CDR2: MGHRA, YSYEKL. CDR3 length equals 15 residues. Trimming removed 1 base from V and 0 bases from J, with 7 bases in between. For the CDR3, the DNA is TGCGCCAGCAGCCAAGTCAGCTATAGCAATCAGCCCCAGCATTTT. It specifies CASSQVSYSNQPQHF.

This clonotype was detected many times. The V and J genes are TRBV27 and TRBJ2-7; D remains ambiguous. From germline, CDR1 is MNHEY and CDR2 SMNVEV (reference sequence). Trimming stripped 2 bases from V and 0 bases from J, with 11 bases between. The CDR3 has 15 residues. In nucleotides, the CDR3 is TGTGCCAGCAGTTTACGTGGCCAGGTCTCCTACGAGCAGTACTTC. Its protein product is CASSLRGQVSYEQYF.

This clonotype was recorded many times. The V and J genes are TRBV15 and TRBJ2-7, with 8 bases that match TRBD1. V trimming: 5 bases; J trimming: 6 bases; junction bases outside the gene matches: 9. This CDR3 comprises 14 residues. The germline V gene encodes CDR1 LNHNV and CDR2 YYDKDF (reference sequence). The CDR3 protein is CATSARDRKGEQYF. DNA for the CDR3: TGTGCCACCAGCGCACGGGACAGGAAGGGCGAGCAGTACTTC.

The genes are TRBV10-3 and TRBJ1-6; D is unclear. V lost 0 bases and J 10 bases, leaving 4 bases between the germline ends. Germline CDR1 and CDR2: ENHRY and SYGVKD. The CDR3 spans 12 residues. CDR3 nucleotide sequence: TGTGCCATCAGTGAGTCTGTCTCACCCCTCCACTTT. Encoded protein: CAISESVSPLHF.

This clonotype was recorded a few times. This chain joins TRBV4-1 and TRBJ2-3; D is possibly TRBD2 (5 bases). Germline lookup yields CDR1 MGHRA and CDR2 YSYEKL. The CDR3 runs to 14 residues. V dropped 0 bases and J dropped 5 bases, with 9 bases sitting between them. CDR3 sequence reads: CASSQELRGDTQYF. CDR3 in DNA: TGCGCCAGCAGCCAAGAACTCCGGGGAGATACGCAGTATTTT.

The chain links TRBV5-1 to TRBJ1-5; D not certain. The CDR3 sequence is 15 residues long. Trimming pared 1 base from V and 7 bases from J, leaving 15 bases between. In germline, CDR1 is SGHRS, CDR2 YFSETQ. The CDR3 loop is CASSLLGSKEQPQHF. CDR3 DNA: TGCGCCAGCAGCTTGCTCGGGAGTAAGGAGCAGCCCCAGCATTTT.

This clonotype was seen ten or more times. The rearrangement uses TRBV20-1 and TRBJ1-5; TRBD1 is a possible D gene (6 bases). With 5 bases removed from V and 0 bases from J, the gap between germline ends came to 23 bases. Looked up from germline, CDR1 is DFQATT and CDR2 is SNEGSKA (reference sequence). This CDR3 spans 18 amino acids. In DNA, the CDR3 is TGCAGTGCTCCGCCCCGGTACCAGGGGACGTATAGCAATCAGCCCCAGCATTTT. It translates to CSAPPRYQGTYSNQPQHF.

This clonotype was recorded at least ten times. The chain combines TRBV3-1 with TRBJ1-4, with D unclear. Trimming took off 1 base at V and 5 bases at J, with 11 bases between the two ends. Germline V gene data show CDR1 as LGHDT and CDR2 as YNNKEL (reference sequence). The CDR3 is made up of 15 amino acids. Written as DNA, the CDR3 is TGTGCCAGCAGCCAAGGAGGAAGCGCGAATGAAAAACTGTTTTTT. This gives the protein CASSQGGSANEKLFF.

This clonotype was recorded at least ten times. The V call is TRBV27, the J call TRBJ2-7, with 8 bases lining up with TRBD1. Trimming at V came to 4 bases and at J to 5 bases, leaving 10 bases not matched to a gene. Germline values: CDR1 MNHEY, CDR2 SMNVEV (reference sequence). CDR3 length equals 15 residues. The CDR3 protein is CASSSQTGEENEQYV. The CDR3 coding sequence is TGTGCCAGCAGTTCACAGACAGGGGAGGAAAACGAGCAGTACGTC.

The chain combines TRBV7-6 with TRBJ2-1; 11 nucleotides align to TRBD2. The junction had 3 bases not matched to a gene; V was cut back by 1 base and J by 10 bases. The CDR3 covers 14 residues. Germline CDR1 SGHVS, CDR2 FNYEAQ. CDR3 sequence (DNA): TGTGCCAGCAGCTTAGGAAGGACTAGCGGGGAGCAGTTCTTC. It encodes CASSLGRTSGEQFF.

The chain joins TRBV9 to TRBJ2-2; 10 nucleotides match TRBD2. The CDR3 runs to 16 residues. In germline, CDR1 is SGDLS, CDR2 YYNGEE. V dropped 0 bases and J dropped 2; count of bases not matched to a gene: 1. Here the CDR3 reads CASSVGTSGNTGELFF. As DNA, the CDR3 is TGTGCCAGCAGCGTAGGGACTAGCGGAAACACCGGGGAGCTGTTTTTT.

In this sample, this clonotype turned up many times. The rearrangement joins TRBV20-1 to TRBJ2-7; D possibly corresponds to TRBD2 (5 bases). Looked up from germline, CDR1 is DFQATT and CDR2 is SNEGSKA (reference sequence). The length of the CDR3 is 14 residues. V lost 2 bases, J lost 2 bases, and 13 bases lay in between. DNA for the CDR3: TGCAGTGCTAGACCACCCGGGGTGACCTACGAGCAGTACGTC. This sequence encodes CSARPPGVTYEQYV.

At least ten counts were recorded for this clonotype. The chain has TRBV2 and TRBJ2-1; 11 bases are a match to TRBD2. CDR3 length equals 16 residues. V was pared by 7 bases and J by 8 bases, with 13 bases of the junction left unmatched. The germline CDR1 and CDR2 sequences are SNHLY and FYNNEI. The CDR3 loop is CASKVSTSGRSDEQFF. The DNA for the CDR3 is TGTGCCAGCAAAGTGTCTACTAGCGGGAGATCGGATGAGCAGTTCTTC.

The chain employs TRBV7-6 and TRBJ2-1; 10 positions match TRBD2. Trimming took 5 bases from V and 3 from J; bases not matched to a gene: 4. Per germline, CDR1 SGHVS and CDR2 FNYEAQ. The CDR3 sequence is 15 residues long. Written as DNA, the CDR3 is TGTGCCAGCAGCGTTAGCGGGAGGTTCTACAATGAGCAGTTCTTC. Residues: CASSVSGRFYNEQFF.

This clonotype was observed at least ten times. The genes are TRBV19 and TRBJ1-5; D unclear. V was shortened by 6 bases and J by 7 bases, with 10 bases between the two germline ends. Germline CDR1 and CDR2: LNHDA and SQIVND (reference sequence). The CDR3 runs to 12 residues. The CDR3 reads CASSTSMQPQHF. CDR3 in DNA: TGTGCCAGTAGCACTAGTATGCAGCCCCAGCATTTT.

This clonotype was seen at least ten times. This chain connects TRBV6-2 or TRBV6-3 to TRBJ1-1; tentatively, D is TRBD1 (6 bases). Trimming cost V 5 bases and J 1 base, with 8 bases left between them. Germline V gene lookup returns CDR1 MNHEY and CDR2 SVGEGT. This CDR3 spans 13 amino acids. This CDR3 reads CASSQGSNTEAFF. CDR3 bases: TGTGCCAGCAGTCAGGGGTCGAACACTGAAGCTTTCTTT.

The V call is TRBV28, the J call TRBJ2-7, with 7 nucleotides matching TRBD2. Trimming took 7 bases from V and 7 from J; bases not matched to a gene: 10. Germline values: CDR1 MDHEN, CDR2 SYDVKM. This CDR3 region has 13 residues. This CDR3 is CASTMGGLREQYF. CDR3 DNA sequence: TGTGCCAGCACCATGGGGGGGTTGAGGGAGCAGTACTTC. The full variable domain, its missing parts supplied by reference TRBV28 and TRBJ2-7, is DVKVTQSSRYLVKRTGEKVFLECVQDMDHENMFWYRQDPGLGLRLIYFSYDVKMKEKGDIPEGYSVSREKKERFSLILESASTNQTSMYLCASTMGGLREQYFGPGTRLTVT.

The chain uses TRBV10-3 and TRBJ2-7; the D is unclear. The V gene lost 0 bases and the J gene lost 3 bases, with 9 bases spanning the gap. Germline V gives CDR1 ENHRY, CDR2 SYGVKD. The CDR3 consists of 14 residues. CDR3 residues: CAISESSDNYEQYF. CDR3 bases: TGTGCCATCAGTGAGTCGAGCGACAACTACGAGCAGTACTTC.

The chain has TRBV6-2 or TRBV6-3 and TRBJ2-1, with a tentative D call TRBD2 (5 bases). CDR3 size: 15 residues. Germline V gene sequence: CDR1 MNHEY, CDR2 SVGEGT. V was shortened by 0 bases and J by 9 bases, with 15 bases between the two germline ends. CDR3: CASSYSELDRVEQFF. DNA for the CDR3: TGTGCCAGCAGTTACTCGGAACTAGATAGGGTTGAGCAGTTCTTC.

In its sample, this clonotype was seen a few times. In DNA form, the CDR3 reads TGTGCCAGCAGCTCTCAGGATTCAGATACGCAGTATTTT. This translates into CASSSQDSDTQYF. This rearrangement joins TRBV5-5 to TRBJ2-3, with no clear D. The germline V gene encodes CDR1 SGHKS and CDR2 YYEKEE (reference sequence). This CDR3 contains 13 residues. With 3 bases removed from V and 4 bases from J, the gap between germline ends came to 9 bases.

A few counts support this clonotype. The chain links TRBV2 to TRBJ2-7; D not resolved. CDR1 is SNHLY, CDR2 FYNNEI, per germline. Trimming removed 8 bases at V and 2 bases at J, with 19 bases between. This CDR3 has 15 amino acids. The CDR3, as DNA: TGTGCCAGCGCCCAAGGCAGCGCGGTCACCTACGAGCAGTACTTC. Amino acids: CASAQGSAVTYEQYF.

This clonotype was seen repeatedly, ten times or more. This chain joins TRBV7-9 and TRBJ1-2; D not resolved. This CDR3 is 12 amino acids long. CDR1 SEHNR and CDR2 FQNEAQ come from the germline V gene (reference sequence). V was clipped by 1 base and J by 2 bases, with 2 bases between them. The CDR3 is CASSLDNYGYTF. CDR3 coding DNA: TGTGCCAGCAGCTTAGACAACTATGGCTACACCTTC.

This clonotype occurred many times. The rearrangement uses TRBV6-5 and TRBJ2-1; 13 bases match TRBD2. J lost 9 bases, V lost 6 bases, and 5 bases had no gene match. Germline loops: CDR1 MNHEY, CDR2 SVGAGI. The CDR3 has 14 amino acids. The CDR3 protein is CASSRLAGGGEQFF. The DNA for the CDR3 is TGTGCCAGCAGCAGACTAGCGGGGGGCGGTGAGCAGTTCTTC.

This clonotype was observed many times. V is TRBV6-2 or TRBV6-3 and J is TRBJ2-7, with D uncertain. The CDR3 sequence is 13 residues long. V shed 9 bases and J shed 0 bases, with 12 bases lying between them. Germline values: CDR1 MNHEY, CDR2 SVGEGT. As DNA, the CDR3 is TGTGCCAGTTTGAAGGGAAACTCCTACGAGCAGTACTTC. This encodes CASLKGNSYEQYF.

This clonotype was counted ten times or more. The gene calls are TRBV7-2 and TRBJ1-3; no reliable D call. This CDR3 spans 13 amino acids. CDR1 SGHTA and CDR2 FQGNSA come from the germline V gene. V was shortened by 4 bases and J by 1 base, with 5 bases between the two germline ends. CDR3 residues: CASSYNSGNTIYF. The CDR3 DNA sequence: TGTGCCAGCAGCTACAATTCTGGAAACACCATATATTTT. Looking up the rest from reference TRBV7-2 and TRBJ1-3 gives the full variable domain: GAGVSQSPSNKVTEKGKDVELRCDPISGHTALYWYRQSLGQGLEFLIYFQGNSAPDKSGLPSDRFSAERTGGSVSTLTIQRTQQEDSAVYLCASSYNSGNTIYFGEGSWLTVV.

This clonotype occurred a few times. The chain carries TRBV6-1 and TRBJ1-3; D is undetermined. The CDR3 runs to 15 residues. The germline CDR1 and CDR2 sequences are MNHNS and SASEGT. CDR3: CVTDTKGFFGNTIYF. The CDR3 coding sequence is TGTGTCACCGATACCAAAGGATTTTTCGGAAACACCATATATTTT.